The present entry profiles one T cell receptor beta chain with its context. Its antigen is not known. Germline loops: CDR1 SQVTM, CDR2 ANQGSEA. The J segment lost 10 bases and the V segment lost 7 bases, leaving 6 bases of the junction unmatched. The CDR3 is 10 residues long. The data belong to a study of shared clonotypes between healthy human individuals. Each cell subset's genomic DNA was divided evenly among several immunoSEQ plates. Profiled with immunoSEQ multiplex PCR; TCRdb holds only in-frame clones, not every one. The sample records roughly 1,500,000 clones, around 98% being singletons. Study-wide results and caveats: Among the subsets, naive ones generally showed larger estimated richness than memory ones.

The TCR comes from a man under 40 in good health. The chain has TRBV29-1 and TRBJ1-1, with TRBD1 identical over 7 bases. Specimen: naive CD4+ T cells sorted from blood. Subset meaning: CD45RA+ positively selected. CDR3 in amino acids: CSARQGTAFF. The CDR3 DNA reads TGCAGCGCCCGACAGGGTACAGCTTTCTTT.